This entry is about one T cell receptor beta chain. The data were obtained in a study of shared clonotypes between healthy human individuals. The study enrolled healthy HIV-negative adults without recent acute infections or vaccinations as donors. V gave up 5 bases and J gave up 15 bases, with 14 bases separating them. The CDR3 spans 11 residues. The germline V gene has CDR1 MNHEY and CDR2 SMNVEV (reference sequence). Some clones are missing from TCRdb's copy, which holds only in-frame ones; the method was immunoSEQ multiplex PCR. The table lists about 1.1 million clones, more than 75% of them singletons.

The receptor was derived from a man in his late teens or twenties in good health. Some clones in this sample may be carry-over from other donors' samples. The specimen was memory CD4+ T cells from PBMCs. Subset here: CD45RA-negative fraction. This sequence joins TRBV27 and TRBJ2-1; maybe TRBD1 (6 bases). CDR3 sequence: CASSRAGTTFF. The CDR3 region has the DNA TGTGCCAGCAGTCGCGCCGGGACAACGTTCTTC.